This T cell receptor beta chain was sequenced for a study of T cell repertoires in cytomegalovirus infection (dated by TCRdb to 2018 to 2020). A note on the overall study: Donor HLA type was relevant to the analysis, as public TCR beta signatures indicated carriage of CMV infection together with the matching HLA type.

This clonotype was counted at least ten times. Its antigen has not been determined. Base qualities are missing; no much larger clone stands one base away. The CDR3 goes from the cysteine to the phenylalanine over 13 residues. Just the 39-base CDR3 DNA is kept, in frame starting at base 1. The CDR1 and CDR2 encoded by the germline V gene (reference sequence) are LNHDA and SQIVND. The germline ends are 5 bases apart after V is trimmed by 3 bases and J by 0 bases. Here is what the overall study found, with its caveats: In both this cohort and an independent cohort of a few hundred donors, the cumulative frequency of public TCR beta family members distinguished carriers of CMV infection plus the relevant HLA type. The ex vivo response was dominated by HLA-C-restricted CMV-specific TCR beta clonotypes, and the single most frequent clonotype in two of eight donors was supplied by these HLA-C-restricted clonotypes.

The sequencer was an Illumina HiSeq 1500. The public reads were reprocessed in TCRdb via fastp at Q25 and MiXCR, keeping in-frame beta chains. A single entry per CDR3 protein holds the most common genes and DNA from its merged rows. Counted in this sample were roughly 240,000 distinct CDR3 sequences; approximately 7% of them appeared once. Roughly 6% of the sample is taken by the ten largest. The sample was PBMCs. The sequence came from a human donor in good health (CMV status not recorded). Some clones in this sample may be carry-over from other donors' samples. The chain links TRBV19 with TRBJ1-1, with the D gene not clear enough to name. CDR3 region: CASSMSLNTEAFF. The bases are TGTGCCAGTAGTATGTCCTTGAACACTGAAGCTTTCTTT.